A selection of T cell receptor beta chains follows, all from one sample in a study of response to subunit inactivated influenza vaccine. TCRdb re-analysed the RT-PCR reads in MiXCR, keeping a single row per CDR3 protein. Here the sample spans about 780,000 distinct CDR3 sequences, around 20% being singletons. This specimen consisted of PBMCs from blood, obtained about 5 days after vaccination. These receptors came from a man aged 50 to 59 who received an inactivated influenza vaccine. The CDR3 runs from the conserved cysteine through the conserved F or W. Each record gives: D gene, clone size, J gene, V gene, CDR3 protein, CDR3 DNA. The D gene is left open where the match is weak. Clone size is stated in some rows and not others, as once, few, many or a class when expanded.

>NA|few|TRBJ2-7|TRBV25-1
CASSENHEQYF
TGTGCCAGCAGTGAAAATCACGAGCAGTACTTC
>TRBD1|few|TRBJ2-2|TRBV4-3
CASSQESPGQGRTGELFF
TGCGCCAGCAGCCAAGAGTCTCCGGGACAGGGGCGCACCGGGGAGCTGTTTTTT
>NA|NA|TRBJ2-7|TRBV12-3/TRBV12-4
CASSQRDAGEQYF
TGTGCCAGCAGCCAAAGGGATGCCGGCGAGCAGTACTTC
>NA|many|TRBJ2-1|TRBV29-1
CSVSTRLGPYNEQFF
TGCAGCGTTTCTACGCGACTAGGGCCATACAATGAGCAGTTCTTC
>NA|few|TRBJ1-1|TRBV7-6
CASSKVGSLNTEAFF
TGTGCCAGCAGCAAGGTCGGTAGTCTGAACACTGAAGCTTTCTTT
>NA|NA|TRBJ1-6|TRBV4-1
CASSRLVSRGSPLHF
TGCGCCAGCAGCCGCCTGGTCTCTCGTGGTTCACCCCTCCACTTT
>TRBD1|many|TRBJ2-7|TRBV10-3
CAISDPPGTGPYEQYF
TGTGCCATCAGTGACCCGCCCGGGACAGGTCCCTACGAGCAGTACTTC
>NA|NA|TRBJ2-1|TRBV4-3
CASSQVRGSGNNEQFF
TGCGCCAGCAGCCAAGTTAGAGGGAGTGGTAACAATGAGCAGTTCTTC
>NA|few|TRBJ2-5|TRBV20-1
CSARRGGKGTQYF
TGCAGTGCTAGAAGAGGGGGAAAGGGGACCCAGTACTTC
>NA|once|TRBJ1-4|TRBV12-3/TRBV12-4
CASSLGGASYEKLFF
TGTGCCAGCAGTTTAGGGGGCGCTTCCTATGAAAAACTGTTTTTT
>NA|NA|TRBJ2-3|TRBV9
CASSDHGSTDTQYF
TGTGCCAGCAGCGACCATGGTAGCACAGATACGCAGTATTTT